These T cell receptor beta chains were read from a single sample in a study of immune evolution from preneoplasia to lung adenocarcinoma. Produced via immunoSEQ multiplex PCR; TCRdb's table is partial and in-frame only. The sample carries thousands of clones, 75% to 90% recorded once. The specimen sequenced was FFPE invasive lung adenocarcinoma tissue. Receptors were obtained from a person aged 60 to 70 with lung adenocarcinoma. Each CDR3 is given with its conserved first and last residue. Each record gives: V gene, J gene, clone size, D gene, CDR3 protein, CDR3 DNA. The D gene is left open where the match is weak. Size tells how often a clone was seen (once, few, many) or the class of an expanded clone, and some rows leave it out.

>TRBV28|TRBJ1-5|-|-
CASSSPRTGGNQPQHF
TGTGCCAGCAGTTCCCCAAGGACTGGGGGGAATCAGCCCCAGCATTTT
>TRBV29-1|TRBJ2-7|-|TRBD1
CSVAETGTEQYF
TGCAGCGTTGCCGAGACAGGGACCGAGCAGTACTTC
>TRBV7-2|TRBJ2-2|-|TRBD1
CASSQRAGGANTGELFF
TGTGCCAGCAGCCAAAGGGCAGGGGGCGCGAACACCGGGGAGCTGTTTTTT
>TRBV2|TRBJ1-5|-|-
CASRTDYNQPQHF
TGTGCCAGCCGGACAGATTACAATCAGCCCCAGCATTTT
>TRBV5-4|TRBJ2-2|few|TRBD2
CASRAGLEGNTGELFF
TGTGCCAGCAGAGCGGGACTAGAGGGAAACACCGGGGAGCTGTTTTTT
>TRBV19|TRBJ2-1|-|-
CASRPGGTYNEQFF
TGTGCCAGTAGACCCGGCGGAACCTACAATGAGCAGTTCTTC
>TRBV5-8|TRBJ2-1|-|-
CASSLGNYGPERDEQFF
TGTGCCAGCAGCCTGGGGAATTACGGTCCGGAAAGGGATGAGCAGTTCTTC
>TRBV5-4|TRBJ2-1|-|-
CASSSSKTRVGEQFF
TGTGCCAGCAGCTCGTCGAAAACCCGAGTTGGTGAGCAGTTCTTC
>TRBV6-5|TRBJ2-1|-|-
CASIREFRSAGEQFF
TGTGCCAGCATTCGGGAGTTTAGATCGGCTGGTGAGCAGTTCTTC
>TRBV20-1|TRBJ2-7|-|TRBD2
CSAMGLRKQYF
TGCAGTGCTATGGGACTAAGAAAGCAGTACTTC
>TRBV28|TRBJ2-7|-|TRBD2
CASISMGGGRDSYEQYF
TGTGCCAGCATCTCTATGGGCGGCGGGAGAGACTCATACGAGCAGTACTTC
>TRBV9|TRBJ2-3|-|TRBD2
CASSDTGTTTDTQYF
TGTGCCAGCAGCGACACTGGGACTACCACAGATACGCAGTATTTT
>TRBV7-2|TRBJ2-5|-|TRBD2
CASSLQVGTSGRETQYF
TGTGCCAGCAGCCTCCAGGTCGGGACTAGCGGGAGAGAGACCCAGTACTTC
>TRBV27|TRBJ2-1|-|-
CASSFSWGEQFF
TGTGCCAGCAGTTTTAGCTGGGGTGAGCAGTTCTTC
>TRBV15|TRBJ2-1|-|-
CATRSGVPWRGDNEQFF
TGTGCCACCAGATCCGGGGTACCCTGGCGCGGCGACAATGAGCAGTTCTTC
>TRBV10-3|TRBJ1-5|-|-
CAISEKGSNQPQHF
TGTGCCATCAGTGAGAAGGGTAGCAATCAGCCCCAGCATTTT
>TRBV5-1|TRBJ2-1|-|-
CASSLSGLYNEQFF
TGCGCCAGCAGCTTGTCTGGCCTTTACAATGAGCAGTTCTTC
>TRBV5-6|TRBJ2-7|-|TRBD1
CASSFRRQGAREQYF
TGTGCCAGCAGCTTTCGAAGACAGGGGGCGCGGGAGCAGTACTTC
>TRBV5-6|TRBJ2-3|-|TRBD2
CASTLGLAGGTDTQYF
TGTGCCAGCACCCTTGGGCTAGCGGGAGGTACAGATACGCAGTATTTT
>TRBV4-2|TRBJ2-1|-|-
CASSQDRPRILRLLDNEQFF
TGTGCCAGCAGCCAAGATAGGCCAAGAATACTCCGGCTACTAGACAATGAGCAGTTCTTC
>TRBV29-1|TRBJ1-1|-|TRBD1
CSVASPTGTTEAFF
TGCAGCGTTGCTAGCCCGACAGGGACCACTGAAGCTTTCTTT
>TRBV10-3|TRBJ2-5|-|-
CACSEGNQETQYF
TGTGCTTGTTCGGAGGGAAATCAAGAGACCCAGTACTTC
>TRBV19|TRBJ2-1|-|-
CASSGRGGKGAYNEQFF
TGTGCCAGTAGTGGCCGAGGTGGTAAGGGTGCCTACAATGAGCAGTTCTTC
>TRBV7-2|TRBJ2-7|-|-
CASSVLREQYF
TGTGCCAGCAGCGTGTTGCGGGAACAGTACTTC
>TRBV5-4|TRBJ1-1|few|TRBD1
CASSPSQGASGTEAFF
TGTGCCAGCAGCCCCTCACAGGGGGCTTCGGGCACTGAAGCTTTCTTT
>TRBV6-5|TRBJ1-1|-|-
CASSQPTGGHTEAFF
TGTGCCAGCAGCCAACCAACGGGGGGCCACACTGAAGCTTTCTTT
>TRBV6-5|TRBJ2-2|-|-
CASRVLARTGELFF
TGTGCCAGCAGGGTGCTAGCGAGAACCGGGGAGCTGTTTTTT
>TRBV28|TRBJ2-3|few|-
CASSTGTFRTDTQYF
TGTGCCAGCAGTACCGGGACTTTCCGCACAGATACGCAGTATTTT
>TRBV5-6|TRBJ2-3|-|-
CASSGVGVGDTQYF
TGTGCCAGCAGCGGAGTAGGGGTTGGGGATACGCAGTATTTT
>TRBV28|TRBJ2-1|-|TRBD1
CASSPFGTGRINEQFF
TGTGCCAGCAGCCCCTTTGGGACAGGGCGGATTAATGAGCAGTTCTTC
>TRBV7-6|TRBJ1-2|-|-
CASSPGGQAAYGYTF
TGTGCCAGCAGCCCGGGGGGGCAGGCAGCGTATGGCTACACCTTC
>TRBV7-8|TRBJ2-1|-|-
CASSFLLGYSYNEQFF
TGTGCCAGCAGCTTTCTTTTAGGGTACTCCTACAATGAGCAGTTCTTC